This TCR beta chain was identified in a study of cytomegalovirus exposure and HLA in healthy donors. Study information: Falling in the Caucasian-associated ancestry cluster were about 82% of approximately 400 genotyped donors. Findings and caveats of the study: As a later analysis showed, several of the most significant clusters appeared to be linked to common viral pathogens.

PCR amplification relied on 60 Vbeta primers (plus 13 Jbeta primers). TCRdb's copy holds only in-frame clones and misses some; the assay was immunoSEQ multiplex PCR. The data show over 150,000 clones, with around 75% seen just once and 2.5% to 3.5% held by the top ten. The CDR3 length is 15 residues. In germline, CDR1 is LGHNA, CDR2 YSLEER. Unmatched junction bases numbered 11, after V lost 3 bases and J lost 9 bases. This clone appeared once. Its target is not known. The clonotype comes from a male donor in good health and CMV-seronegative. The sample taken for sequencing was PBMCs. The chain combines TRBV4-3 with TRBJ2-1; 7 nucleotides match TRBD2. CDR3 DNA sequence: TGCGCCAGCAGCCAGGATACTGGACTAGGGAGTGAGCAGTTCTTC. Translated, it gives CASSQDTGLGSEQFF.